This entry features one TCR beta chain sequence. The sample originates from a study of blood T cell repertoires in COVID-19. As for the study in general: The analysed material was cDNA or gDNA that came from T cells, B-cell-depleted T cells, or PBMCs.

Germline CDR1 SGHNT, CDR2 YYREEE (reference sequence). V shed 4 bases and J shed 1 base, with 6 bases lying between them. This CDR3 has 14 residues. Per the authors' pipeline: Reference gene primers were amplified, and this amplification served to estimate nucleated cell counts. This table comes from immunoSEQ multiplex PCR, and its TCRdb copy is limited to in-frame clones, with some not included. V and J calls and clone size follow that table, whereas D and trimming were derived from the DNA. The sample holds 90,000 to 120,000 clones; approximately 81% are singletons and the top ten take about 4.2%.

The rearrangement links TRBV5-4 to TRBJ2-6; D remains unclear. Sequencing used peripheral blood. This clonotype was sampled from a human donor in a cohort sampled during active COVID-19. Here the CDR3 DNA reads TGTGCCAGCAGCCCTGAGTCTGGGGCCAACGTCCTGACTTTC. Amino acid sequence: CASSPESGANVLTF.